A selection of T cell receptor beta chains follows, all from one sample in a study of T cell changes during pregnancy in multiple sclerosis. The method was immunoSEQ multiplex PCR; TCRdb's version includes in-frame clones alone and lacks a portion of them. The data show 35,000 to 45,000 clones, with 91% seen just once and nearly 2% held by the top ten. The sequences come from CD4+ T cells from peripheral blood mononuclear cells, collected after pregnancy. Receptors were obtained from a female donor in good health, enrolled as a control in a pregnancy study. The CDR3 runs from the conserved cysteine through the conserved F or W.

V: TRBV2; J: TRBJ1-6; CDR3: CASSVGQGSSPLHF
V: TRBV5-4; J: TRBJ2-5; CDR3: CASSLTSGFQETQYF
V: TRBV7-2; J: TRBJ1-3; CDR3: CASSLSRRGSGNTIYF
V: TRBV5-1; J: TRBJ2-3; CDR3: CASSIRLAVSTDTQYF
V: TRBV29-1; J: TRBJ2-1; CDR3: CSVEGGSNEQFF
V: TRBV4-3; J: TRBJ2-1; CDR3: CASSQATPSSYNEQFF
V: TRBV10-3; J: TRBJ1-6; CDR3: CAISEPYKGVSPLHF
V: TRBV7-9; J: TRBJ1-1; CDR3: CASRRTENTEAFF
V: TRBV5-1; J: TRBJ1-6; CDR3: CASSLGTADSYNSPLHF
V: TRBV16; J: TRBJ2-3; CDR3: CASSQSRGYADTQYF
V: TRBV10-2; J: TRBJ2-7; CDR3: CASSDPGQGAYEQYF
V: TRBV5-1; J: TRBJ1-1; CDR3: CASSSVRTVNTEAFF
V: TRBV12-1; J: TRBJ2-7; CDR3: CASSFEAISSYEQYF
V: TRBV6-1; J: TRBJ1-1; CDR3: CASSELALNTEAFF
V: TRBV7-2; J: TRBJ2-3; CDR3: CASSLRGSRAPTQYF
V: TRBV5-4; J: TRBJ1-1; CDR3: CASSIGRGRDTEAFF
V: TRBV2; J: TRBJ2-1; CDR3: CASRERDTFHEQFF
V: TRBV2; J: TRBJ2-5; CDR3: CASNNRVGETQYF
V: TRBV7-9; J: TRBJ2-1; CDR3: CASSYRGGRGEQFF
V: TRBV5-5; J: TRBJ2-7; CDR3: CASSLTPARGGEQYF
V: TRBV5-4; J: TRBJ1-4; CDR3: CASSSGPGTGLEEKLFF
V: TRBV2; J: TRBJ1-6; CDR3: CASMVGARSPLHF
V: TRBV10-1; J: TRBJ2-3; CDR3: CAILASGTGTDTQYF
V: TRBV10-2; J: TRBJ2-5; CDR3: CASSEYGGVLQETQYF
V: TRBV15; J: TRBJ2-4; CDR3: CATSRGSGGRLGKNIQYF